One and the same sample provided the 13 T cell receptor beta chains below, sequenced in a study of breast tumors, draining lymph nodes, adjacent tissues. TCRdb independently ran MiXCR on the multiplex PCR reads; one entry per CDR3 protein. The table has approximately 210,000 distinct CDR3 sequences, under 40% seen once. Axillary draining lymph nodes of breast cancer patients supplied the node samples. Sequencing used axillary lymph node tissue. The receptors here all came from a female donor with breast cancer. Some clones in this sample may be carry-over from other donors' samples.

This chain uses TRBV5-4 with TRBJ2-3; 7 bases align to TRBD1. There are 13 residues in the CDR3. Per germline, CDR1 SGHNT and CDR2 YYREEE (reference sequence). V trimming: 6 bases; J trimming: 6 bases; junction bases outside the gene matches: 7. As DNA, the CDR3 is TGTGCCAGCAACAAAACAGGGGACGATACGCAGTATTTT. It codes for CASNKTGDDTQYF.

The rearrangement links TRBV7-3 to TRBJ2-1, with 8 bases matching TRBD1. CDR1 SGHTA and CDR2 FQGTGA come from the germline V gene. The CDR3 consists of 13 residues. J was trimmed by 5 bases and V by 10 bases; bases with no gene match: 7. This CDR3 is CATVRGQDNEQFF. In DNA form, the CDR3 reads TGTGCCACGGTCAGGGGGCAAGACAATGAGCAGTTCTTC.

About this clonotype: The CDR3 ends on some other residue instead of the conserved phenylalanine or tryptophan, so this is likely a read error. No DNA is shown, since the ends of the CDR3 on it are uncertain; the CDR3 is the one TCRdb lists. CDR3 loop: CASSQHRDGYTPVDSSCWRKDK. The rearrangement joins TRBV4-2 to TRBJ2-5; TRBD1 is the table's D call, not checked against the DNA. The CDR3 adds up to 22 amino acids, both ends counted. Per the germline V gene, CDR1 is LGHNA and CDR2 is YNFKEQ.

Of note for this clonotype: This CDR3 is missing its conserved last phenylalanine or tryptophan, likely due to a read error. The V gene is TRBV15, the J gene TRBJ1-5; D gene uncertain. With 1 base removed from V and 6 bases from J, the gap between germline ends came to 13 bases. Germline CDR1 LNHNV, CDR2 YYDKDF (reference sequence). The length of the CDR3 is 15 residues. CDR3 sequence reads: CATSRVLRRAQPQHL. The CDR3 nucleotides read TGTGCCACCAGCAGAGTACTACGGAGGGCTCAGCCCCAGCATCTT.

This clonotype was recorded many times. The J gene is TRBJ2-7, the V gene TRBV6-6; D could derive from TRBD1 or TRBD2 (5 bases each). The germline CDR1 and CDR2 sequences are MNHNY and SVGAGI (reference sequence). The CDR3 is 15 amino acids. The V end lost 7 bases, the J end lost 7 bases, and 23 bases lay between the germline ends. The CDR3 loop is CASIKNRDGDGEQYF. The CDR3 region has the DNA TGTGCCAGCATCAAAAACCGGGACGGGGATGGGGAGCAGTACTTC.

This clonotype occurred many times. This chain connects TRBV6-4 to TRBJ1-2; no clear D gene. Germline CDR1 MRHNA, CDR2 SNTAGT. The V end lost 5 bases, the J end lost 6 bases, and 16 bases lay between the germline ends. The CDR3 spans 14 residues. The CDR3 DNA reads TGTGCCAGCAGTCACGGTCGGGGTAGGGATGGCTACACCTTC. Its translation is CASSHGRGRDGYTF.

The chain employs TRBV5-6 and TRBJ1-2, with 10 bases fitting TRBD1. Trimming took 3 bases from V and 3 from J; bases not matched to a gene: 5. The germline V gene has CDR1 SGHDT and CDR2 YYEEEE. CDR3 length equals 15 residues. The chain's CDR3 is CASSWTGGSDYGYTF. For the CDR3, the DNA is TGTGCCAGCAGCTGGACAGGGGGATCTGACTATGGCTACACCTTC.

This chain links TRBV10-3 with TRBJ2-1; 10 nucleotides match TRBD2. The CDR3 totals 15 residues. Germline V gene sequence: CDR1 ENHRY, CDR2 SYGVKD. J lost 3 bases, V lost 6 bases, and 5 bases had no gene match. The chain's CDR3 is CAIRSSGGVYNEQFF. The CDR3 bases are TGTGCCATCAGATCGAGCGGGGGGGTCTACAATGAGCAGTTCTTC.

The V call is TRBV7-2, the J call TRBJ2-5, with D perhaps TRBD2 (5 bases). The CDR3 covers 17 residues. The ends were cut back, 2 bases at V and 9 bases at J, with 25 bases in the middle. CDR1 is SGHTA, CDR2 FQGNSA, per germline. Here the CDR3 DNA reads TGTGCCAGCAGCTTAATTTTCATCGGGATTTCTATGGAGCCCCAGTACTTC. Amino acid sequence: CASSLIFIGISMEPQYF.

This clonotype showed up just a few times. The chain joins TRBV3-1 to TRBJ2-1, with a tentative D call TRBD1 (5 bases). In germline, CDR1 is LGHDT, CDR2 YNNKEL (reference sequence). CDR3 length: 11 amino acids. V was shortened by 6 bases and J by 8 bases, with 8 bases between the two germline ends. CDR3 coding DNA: TGTGCCAGCAGTGACAGCTATGAGCAGTTCTTC. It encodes CASSDSYEQFF.

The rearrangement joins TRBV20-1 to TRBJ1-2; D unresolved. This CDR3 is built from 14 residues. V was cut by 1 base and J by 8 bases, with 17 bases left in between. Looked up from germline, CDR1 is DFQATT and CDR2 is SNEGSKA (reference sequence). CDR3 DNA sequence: TGCAGTGCTAGAGTCGTGGGCAGGATTGAAGGCTACACCTTC. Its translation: CSARVVGRIEGYTF.

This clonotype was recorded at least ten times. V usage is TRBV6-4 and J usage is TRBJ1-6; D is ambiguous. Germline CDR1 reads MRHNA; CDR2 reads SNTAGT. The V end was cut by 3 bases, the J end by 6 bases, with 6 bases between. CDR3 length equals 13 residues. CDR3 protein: CASSEGLNSPLHF. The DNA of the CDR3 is TGTGCCAGCAGTGAAGGGCTTAATTCACCCCTCCACTTT.

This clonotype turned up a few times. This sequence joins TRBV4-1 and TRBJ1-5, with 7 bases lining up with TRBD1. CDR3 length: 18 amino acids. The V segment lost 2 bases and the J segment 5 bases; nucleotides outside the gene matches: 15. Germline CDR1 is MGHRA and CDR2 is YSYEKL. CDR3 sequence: CASSQFYRRLTGDQPQHF. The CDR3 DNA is TGCGCCAGCAGCCAATTCTATAGGCGACTCACAGGGGATCAGCCCCAGCATTTT.